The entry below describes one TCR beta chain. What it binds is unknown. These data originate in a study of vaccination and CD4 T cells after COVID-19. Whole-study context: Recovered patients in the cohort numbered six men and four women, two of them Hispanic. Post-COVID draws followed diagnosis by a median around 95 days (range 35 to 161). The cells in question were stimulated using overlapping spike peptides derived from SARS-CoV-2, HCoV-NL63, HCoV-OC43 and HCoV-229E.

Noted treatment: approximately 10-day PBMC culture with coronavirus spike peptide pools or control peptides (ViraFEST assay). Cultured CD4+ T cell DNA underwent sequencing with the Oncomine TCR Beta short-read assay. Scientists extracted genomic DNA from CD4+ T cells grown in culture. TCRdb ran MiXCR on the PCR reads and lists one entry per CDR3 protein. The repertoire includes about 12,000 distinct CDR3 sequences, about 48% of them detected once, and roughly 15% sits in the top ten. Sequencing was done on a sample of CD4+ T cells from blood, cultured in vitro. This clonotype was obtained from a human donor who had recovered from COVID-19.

The CDR3 here is CASSVKTGKGNSPLHF. CDR3 in DNA: TGTGCCAGCAGCGTAAAGACAGGGAAAGGAAATTCACCCCTCCACTTT. V usage is TRBV7-2 and J usage is TRBJ1-6, with 7 bases aligning to TRBD1. CDR3 length equals 16 residues. CDR1 is SGHTA, CDR2 FQGNSA, per germline. Trimming removed 5 bases from V and 7 bases from J; junction bases left unmatched: 11.